The T cell receptor beta chain under discussion was sequenced for a study of OX40 agonist ivuxolimab in advanced cancers. Findings and limits, study-wide: Compared with CD4+, CD8+ T cells on average had more expanded clones.

This CDR3 comprises 17 residues. The V and J ends lost 0 bases and 5 bases, in that order; junction bases with no gene match: 7. Looked up from germline, CDR1 is SGHNT and CDR2 is YYREEE (reference sequence). Only in-frame clones appear in the TCRdb table, and some are missing; sequencing was by immunoSEQ multiplex PCR. The data show 52,000 or so clones, over 80% seen once. The cohort excluded patients with autoimmune disease history or systemic immunosuppression. With baseline, cycle 4 day 1, and cycle 7 day 1 as timepoints, blood was sampled. A note on this clone: The antigen remains undetermined.

Sequencing used CD4+ or CD8+ T cells sorted from blood, obtained in a trial of the OX40 agonist ivuxolimab. This receptor was taken from an adult with an advanced solid tumor such as melanoma, head and neck, liver or kidney cancer. The chain carries TRBV5-4 and TRBJ2-2; 10 bases agree with TRBD2. Here the CDR3 DNA reads TGTGCCAGCAGCTTGGCATTCGGGACTAGCGCGACCGGGGAGCTGTTTTTT. This sequence encodes CASSLAFGTSATGELFF.